Below are 21 T cell receptor beta chains sequenced from a single sample in a study of cytomegalovirus exposure and HLA in healthy donors. PCR amplification relied on 60 Vbeta primers (plus 13 Jbeta primers). Sequenced by immunoSEQ multiplex PCR; TCRdb stores in-frame clones only, minus some. The sample holds 130,000 to 150,000 clones, approximately 82% seen once. The specimen sequenced was PBMCs. Receptors originate from a woman aged 60 to 75 in good health and CMV-seropositive.

This clone appeared a few times. The chain links TRBV5-8 to TRBJ2-3; 7 bases line up with TRBD2. The CDR3 loop spans 15 amino acids. The germline CDR1 and CDR2 sequences are SGHTS and YDEGEE. V was pared by 0 bases and J by 2 bases, with 3 bases of the junction left unmatched. Written as DNA, the CDR3 is TGTGCCAGCAGCTTGGGACTAGCTTCCACAGATACGCAGTATTTT. Protein product: CASSLGLASTDTQYF.

This chain uses TRBV6-5 with TRBJ2-5; tentative D call: TRBD2 (6 bases). The CDR3 loop spans 14 amino acids. Trimming took off 6 bases at V and 4 bases at J, with 15 bases between the two ends. Germline V lookup: CDR1 MNHEY, CDR2 SVGAGI. As DNA, the CDR3 is TGTGCCAGCAGATGGACTACCCGTCCAGAGACCCAGTACTTC. It yields the protein CASRWTTRPETQYF.

In its sample, this clone was seen a few times. The V and J genes are TRBV7-9 and TRBJ1-3, with 7 bases aligning to TRBD1. Germline V gives CDR1 SEHNR, CDR2 FQNEAQ (reference sequence). V shed 6 bases, J shed 4 bases, and the junction held 3 bases outside the gene matches. CDR3 length: 13 residues. The CDR3 loop reads CASRQGQGNTIYF. CDR3 nucleotide sequence: TGTGCCAGCAGACAGGGGCAAGGAAACACCATATATTTT.

J is TRBJ1-1 and V is TRBV7-2; 7 positions agree with TRBD1. J gave up 5 bases and V 0 bases, and 3 bases lay outside the gene matches. This CDR3 region has 14 residues. Germline values: CDR1 SGHTA, CDR2 FQGNSA. CDR3 sequence: CASSLANRGTEAFF. CDR3 nucleotide sequence: TGTGCCAGCAGCTTAGCCAACAGGGGAACTGAAGCTTTCTTT.

This clone has just a few counts. This chain links TRBV6-1 with TRBJ1-5; unclear D gene. V was pared by 2 bases and J by 2 bases, with 13 bases between. This CDR3 region has 16 residues. Germline V CDR1 and CDR2: MNHNS, SASEGT. The DNA for the CDR3 is TGTGCCAGCAGTGAATTAGTGGAGGAGGGCAATCAGCCCCAGCATTTT. Translation: CASSELVEEGNQPQHF.

This chain uses TRBV19 with TRBJ1-1, with no clear D. There are 19 residues in the CDR3. V dropped 6 bases and J dropped 0 bases, with 26 bases sitting between them. Germline V lookup: CDR1 LNHDA, CDR2 SQIVND (reference sequence). CDR3 sequence reads: CASRPGFRRRLQMNTEAFF. The CDR3 bases are TGTGCCAGTAGGCCCGGGTTTAGGCGCCGCCTGCAAATGAACACTGAAGCTTTCTTT. Looking up the rest from reference TRBV19 and TRBJ1-1 gives the full variable domain: DGGITQSPKYLFRKEGQNVTLSCEQNLNHDAMYWYRQDPGQGLRLIYYSQIVNDFQKGDIAEGYSVSREKKESFPLTVTSAQKNPTAFYLCASRPGFRRRLQMNTEAFFGQGTRLTVV.

This chain joins TRBV4-3 and TRBJ2-7, with D possibly TRBD1 on 6 matching bases. Germline CDR1 reads LGHNA; CDR2 reads YSLEER. The CDR3 is made up of 17 amino acids. Trimming took off 4 bases at V and 6 bases at J, with 25 bases between the two ends. The CDR3 coding sequence is TGCGCCAGCAGCCCAGCCGACCGGACAGTTTATTTTGGCGAGCAGTACTTC. It codes for CASSPADRTVYFGEQYF.

The chain has TRBV7-9 and TRBJ2-2; TRBD2 matches 16 bases. Germline V gene data show CDR1 as SEHNR and CDR2 as FQNEAQ (reference sequence). CDR3 length equals 18 residues. V shed 3 bases, J shed 6 bases, and the junction held 7 bases outside the gene matches. In nucleotides, the CDR3 is TGTGCCAGCAGCTTTCAAACCGGGACTAGCGGGAGGGCCGGGGAGCTGTTTTTT. It specifies CASSFQTGTSGRAGELFF.

V and J are TRBV9 and TRBJ2-7; TRBD1 agrees at 7 bases. CDR3 length: 15 residues. V trimming: 3 bases; J trimming: 4 bases; junction bases outside the gene matches: 10. Germline-derived CDR1 and CDR2 are SGDLS and YYNGEE. CDR3 DNA: TGTGCCAGCAGCGCGGACAGGTTAGGGTTGTACGAGCAGTACTTC. Protein sequence: CASSADRLGLYEQYF.

The V and J genes are TRBV28 and TRBJ2-7, with 9 positions matching TRBD2. J was trimmed by 0 bases and V by 6 bases; bases with no gene match: 12. Germline V gene data show CDR1 as MDHEN and CDR2 as SYDVKM. This CDR3 spans 17 amino acids. The CDR3 region has the DNA TGTGCCAGCAGATCCCCCGTGGGCGGGGGGGACTCCTACGAGCAGTACTTC. Translation: CASRSPVGGGDSYEQYF.

For this clone: At one of its ends the junction is not consistent with the germline gene, which may arise from a read error. CDR3 coding DNA: TGTGCCAGCAGCCCGCTTGGACTAGCGCCTTCCTACGAGCAGTATTTC. Its protein is CASSPLGLAPSYEQYF. The J gene is TRBJ2-7, the V gene TRBV9; 9 bases are shared with TRBD2. Germline CDR1 is SGDLS and CDR2 is YYNGEE. The CDR3 length is 16 residues.

A single count supports this clone. The chain has TRBV7-8 and TRBJ1-2; 8 bases agree with TRBD1. This CDR3 is 13 amino acids long. V shed 6 bases, J shed 6 bases, and the junction held 6 bases outside the gene matches. CDR1 and CDR2 (germline): SGHVS, FQNEAQ. CDR3 residues: CASRLDREHGYTF. The DNA of the CDR3 is TGTGCCAGCAGACTGGACAGGGAGCATGGCTACACCTTC.

The chain is built from TRBV19 and TRBJ1-4, with D unclear. CDR1 LNHDA and CDR2 SQIVND come from the germline V gene (reference sequence). The CDR3 consists of 14 residues. V lost 9 bases, J lost 2 bases, and 13 bases lay in between. CDR3 residues: CASVRTGTNEKLFF. In nucleotides, the CDR3 is TGTGCCAGCGTGAGGACGGGGACTAATGAAAAACTGTTTTTT. Variable domain in full (rest from reference TRBV19 and TRBJ1-4): DGGITQSPKYLFRKEGQNVTLSCEQNLNHDAMYWYRQDPGQGLRLIYYSQIVNDFQKGDIAEGYSVSREKKESFPLTVTSAQKNPTAFYLCASVRTGTNEKLFFGSGTQLSVL.

The chain links TRBV9 to TRBJ1-1, with 8 bases that match TRBD1. Germline V CDR1 and CDR2: SGDLS, YYNGEE. The CDR3 extends over 14 amino acids. Unmatched junction bases numbered 3, after V lost 4 bases and J lost 1 base. The CDR3 is CASSLGQGNTEAFF. The CDR3 DNA sequence: TGTGCCAGCAGCCTCGGACAGGGGAACACTGAAGCTTTCTTT. Looking up the rest from reference TRBV9 and TRBJ1-1 gives the full variable domain: DSGVTQTPKHLITATGQRVTLRCSPRSGDLSVYWYQQSLDQGLQFLIQYYNGEERAKGNILERFSAQQFPDLHSELNLSSLELGDSALYFCASSLGQGNTEAFFGQGTRLTVV.

This chain uses TRBV2 with TRBJ1-2; perhaps TRBD1 as D (6 bases). The CDR3 runs to 12 residues. Deletions cut 3 bases from V and 5 bases from J, with 7 bases between. The germline V gene encodes CDR1 SNHLY and CDR2 FYNNEI. CDR3 sequence (DNA): TGTGCCAGCAGTGACGGACAGTATGGCTACACCTTC. Its translation: CASSDGQYGYTF.

This clone showed up just a few times. This chain links TRBV28 with TRBJ2-1, with 9 bases matching TRBD2. J was trimmed by 1 base and V by 8 bases; bases with no gene match: 9. CDR1 is MDHEN and CDR2 is SYDVKM in the germline V gene. The CDR3 covers 16 residues. CDR3 DNA sequence: TGTGCCAGCGCGGGGACTAGCTGGGGTTCCTACAATGAGCAGTTCTTC. Translating gives CASAGTSWGSYNEQFF. Drawing the rest from reference TRBV28 and TRBJ2-1, the complete variable domain is DVKVTQSSRYLVKRTGEKVFLECVQDMDHENMFWYRQDPGLGLRLIYFSYDVKMKEKGDIPEGYSVSREKKERFSLILESASTNQTSMYLCASAGTSWGSYNEQFFGPGTRLTVL.

In its sample, this clone was seen once. V and J are TRBV7-2 and TRBJ2-2, with 10 nucleotides matching TRBD2. The CDR3 consists of 16 residues. In germline, CDR1 is SGHTA, CDR2 FQGNSA. J was trimmed by 6 bases and V by 0 bases; bases with no gene match: 4. CDR3 nucleotides: TGTGCCAGCAGCTTAGCAGCGGGAGGGCCATCCGGGGAGCTGTTTTTT. Amino acid sequence: CASSLAAGGPSGELFF.

Only one count was recorded for this clone. The J gene is TRBJ1-5, the V gene TRBV28; D ambiguous. V was shortened by 6 bases and J by 9 bases, with 9 bases between the two germline ends. The germline V gene has CDR1 MDHEN and CDR2 SYDVKM. The CDR3 has 11 amino acids. The CDR3 region has the DNA TGTGCCAGCAGCCTCCTCGGGCCCCAGCATTTT. It codes for CASSLLGPQHF.

The chain couples TRBV7-2 to TRBJ1-2; D call uncertain. V shed 2 bases and J shed 10 bases, with 14 bases lying between them. The CDR3 contains 13 residues. Germline loops: CDR1 SGHTA, CDR2 FQGNSA. CDR3 DNA sequence: TGTGCCAGCAGCTTACGAGGATACGTCCCCTACACCTTC. Its protein product is CASSLRGYVPYTF.

The chain links TRBV6-6 to TRBJ2-5, with 7 bases that match TRBD1. The CDR3 is made up of 13 amino acids. Germline CDR1 and CDR2: MNHNY and SVGAGI (reference sequence). After removal of 6 bases from V and 2 bases from J, the junction contained 3 bases not matched to a gene. The CDR3 protein is CASSRQGQETQYF. The CDR3 bases are TGTGCCAGCAGCCGACAGGGTCAAGAGACCCAGTACTTC.

The rearrangement uses TRBV27 and TRBJ2-3, with 7 bases fitting TRBD2. The CDR3 length is 16 residues. With 6 bases clipped from V and 2 bases from J, the junction kept 11 bases outside the gene matches. CDR1 and CDR2 (germline): MNHEY, SMNVEV (reference sequence). In nucleotides, the CDR3 is TGTGCCAGCAGGATGTGGGAGGGGCCCCACACAGATACGCAGTATTTT. This encodes CASRMWEGPHTDTQYF.